These 25 T cell receptor beta chains share one sample of origin, sequenced in a study of shared clonotypes between healthy human individuals. CD45RO-negative, CCR7-selected cells formed the naive CD8 fraction, which excluded terminally differentiated effector memory CD45RA+ cells. The repertoire was sequenced with immunoSEQ multiplex PCR; TCRdb's copy has only in-frame clones and lacks some. The data contain around 2,000,000 clones, about 95% of them seen just once; the ten biggest clones take up 0.9% to 1.5%. Specimen: naive CD8+ T cells sorted from blood. Receptors were obtained from a man aged 18 to 29 in good health.

This chain links TRBV19 with TRBJ1-2; 8 bases are shared with TRBD1. Germline CDR1 reads LNHDA; CDR2 reads SQIVND (reference sequence). The V gene end was trimmed by 1 base and the J gene end by 7 bases; junction bases not matched to a gene: 14. The CDR3 has 17 residues. The CDR3 region is CASSIGSGQGLWAGYTF. In nucleotides, the CDR3 is TGTGCCAGTAGTATAGGGTCCGGACAGGGCCTGTGGGCTGGCTACACCTTC.

The rearrangement uses TRBV7-8 and TRBJ2-4; 12 bases fit TRBD2. This CDR3 comprises 21 residues. Trimming removed 0 bases from V and 0 bases from J; junction bases left unmatched: 12. Germline assignment: CDR1 SGHVS and CDR2 FQNEAQ. CDR3 coding DNA: TGTGCCAGCAGCTTAGCACTAGCGGGGGGCTTTTCGCAGTTAGCCAAAAACATTCAGTACTTC. As protein: CASSLALAGGFSQLAKNIQYF.

In its sample, this clone was seen once. The rearrangement links TRBV27 to TRBJ2-4; the D is unclear. CDR3 length equals 15 residues. Germline V gene lookup returns CDR1 MNHEY and CDR2 SMNVEV (reference sequence). V was trimmed by 7 bases and J by 6 bases, leaving 19 bases between them. The CDR3: CASTTLGALGNIQYF. The CDR3 DNA reads TGTGCCAGCACCACTCTAGGTGCCCTCGGAAACATTCAGTACTTC.

A note on this clone: Additional DNA sequences in this sample encode the identical CDR3. The CDR3 protein is CASSNGNEQFF. CDR3 coding DNA: TGTGCCAGCAGCAATGGGAATGAGCAGTTCTTC. This sequence joins TRBV27 and TRBJ2-1, with D uncertain. Germline values: CDR1 MNHEY, CDR2 SMNVEV (reference sequence). The V end lost 6 bases, the J end lost 7 bases, and 7 bases lay between the germline ends. The CDR3 loop spans 11 amino acids.

The chain has TRBV2 and TRBJ2-2; D not resolved. Between the trimmed V and J ends, which lost 8 bases and 2 bases, there was a span of 12 bases. The CDR3 is 14 residues long. Germline assignment: CDR1 SNHLY and CDR2 FYNNEI. CDR3 residues: CASVGRSNTGELFF. DNA of the CDR3: TGTGCCAGCGTCGGTAGGTCTAACACCGGGGAGCTGTTTTTT.

The V gene is TRBV5-5, the J gene TRBJ2-7; the match to TRBD1 covers 10 bases. CDR1 is SGHKS and CDR2 is YYEKEE in the germline V gene (reference sequence). The CDR3 has 15 residues. The J segment lost 3 bases and the V segment lost 4 bases, leaving 7 bases of the junction unmatched. The CDR3 bases are TGTGCCAGCAGCCAGGGACAGGGGACTAGCTACGAGCAGTACTTC. This encodes CASSQGQGTSYEQYF.

J is TRBJ2-1 and V is TRBV6-1, with 9 bases fitting TRBD1. J was trimmed by 8 bases and V by 3 bases; bases with no gene match: 8. Per the germline V gene, CDR1 is MNHNS and CDR2 is SASEGT. The CDR3 has 15 residues. The DNA of the CDR3 is TGTGCCAGCAGTGACTACAGGGGGCTCGTTGATGAGCAGTTCTTC. Amino acid sequence: CASSDYRGLVDEQFF.

The V call is TRBV29-1, the J call TRBJ2-1, with D possibly TRBD1 on 6 matching bases. V was cut by 3 bases and J by 2 bases, with 14 bases left in between. CDR3 size: 15 residues. The germline CDR1 and CDR2 sequences are SQVTM and ANQGSEA. Here the CDR3 reads CSVDRTERTYNEQFF. The DNA of the CDR3 is TGCAGCGTTGACAGGACAGAGCGGACCTACAATGAGCAGTTCTTC.

V usage is TRBV6-5 and J usage is TRBJ2-2, with D possibly matching TRBD2 (7 bases). The CDR3 runs to 16 residues. From germline, CDR1 is MNHEY and CDR2 SVGAGI. Trimming stripped 0 bases from V and 6 bases from J, with 14 bases between. The CDR3 nucleotides read TGTGCCAGCAGTTACTCTGGGGGGGCGCCCCCCGGGGAGCTGTTTTTT. Translated, it gives CASSYSGGAPPGELFF.

CDR3 region: CASSPPRTADEKLFF. CDR3 sequence (DNA): TGTGCCAGCAGCCCGCCCCGGACAGCGGACGAAAAACTGTTTTTT. The rearrangement links TRBV7-9 to TRBJ1-4; TRBD1 is a possible D gene (6 bases). The length of the CDR3 is 15 residues. Germline assignment: CDR1 SEHNR and CDR2 FQNEAQ (reference sequence). Trimming stripped 5 bases from V and 8 bases from J, with 18 bases between.

The chain is built from TRBV7-6 and TRBJ2-7; D might be TRBD1 (7 bases). This CDR3 comprises 16 residues. Per germline, CDR1 SGHVS and CDR2 FNYEAQ. Trimming left V 0 bases short and J 6 bases short, with 18 bases between. The CDR3 sequence is CASSLAWRQGGGEQYF. The CDR3 DNA reads as TGTGCCAGCAGCTTAGCGTGGAGACAGGGAGGAGGCGAGCAGTACTTC.

This sequence joins TRBV2 and TRBJ2-7, with 7 nucleotides matching TRBD2. Germline V gives CDR1 SNHLY, CDR2 FYNNEI. The J segment lost 3 bases and the V segment lost 6 bases, leaving 5 bases of the junction unmatched. The CDR3 spans 13 residues. This chain's CDR3 is CASRAGLGYEQYF. The CDR3 DNA is TGTGCCAGCAGGGCCGGACTAGGCTACGAGCAGTACTTC.

As to this clone: The sample has other DNA sequences that encode this CDR3 too. The rearrangement uses TRBV11-1 and TRBJ2-7; D is undetermined. Germline values: CDR1 SGHAT, CDR2 FQDESV (reference sequence). V was trimmed by 0 bases and J by 3 bases, leaving 6 bases between them. This CDR3 region has 13 residues. CDR3 residues: CASSLARSYEQYF. Written as DNA, the CDR3 is TGTGCCAGCAGCTTAGCCCGGAGCTACGAGCAGTACTTC.

V is TRBV28 and J is TRBJ1-1, with 8 bases matching TRBD1. The CDR3 length is 16 residues. V trimming: 5 bases; J trimming: 0 bases; junction bases outside the gene matches: 8. In germline, CDR1 is MDHEN, CDR2 SYDVKM. The CDR3: CASSQWDRSMNTEAFF. The CDR3 DNA sequence: TGTGCCAGCAGTCAGTGGGACAGGAGCATGAACACTGAAGCTTTCTTT.

V gene TRBV27 combines with J gene TRBJ1-2; 7 nucleotides match TRBD1. V gave up 8 bases and J gave up 8 bases; unmatched junction bases: 8. From germline, CDR1 is MNHEY and CDR2 SMNVEV (reference sequence). This CDR3 has 12 amino acids. For the CDR3, the DNA is TGTGCCAGCGGGTCGACAGGGAGGGGCTACACCTTC. The encoded protein is CASGSTGRGYTF.

The CDR3: CASSPDRGPNTGELFF. CDR3 bases: TGTGCCAGCAGTCCTGACAGGGGGCCGAACACCGGGGAGCTGTTTTTT. The rearrangement joins TRBV27 to TRBJ2-2; 10 bases are a match to TRBD1. The germline V gene encodes CDR1 MNHEY and CDR2 SMNVEV (reference sequence). This CDR3 has 16 residues. J gave up 0 bases and V 5 bases, and 3 bases lay outside the gene matches.

The DNA for the CDR3 is TGTGCCAGCACCTCCCCCCGCGGCTACGAGCAGTACTTC. This encodes CASTSPRGYEQYF. The chain has TRBV25-1 and TRBJ2-7, with D hard to call. Germline CDR1 reads MGHDK; CDR2 reads SYGVNS. The V and J ends lost 7 bases and 3 bases respectively, with 13 bases between them. This CDR3 region has 13 residues.

Here the CDR3 reads CASSPSEQDPRYGYTF. As DNA, the CDR3 is TGTGCCAGCTCACCATCCGAGCAGGACCCCCGCTATGGCTACACCTTC. The rearrangement uses TRBV18 and TRBJ1-2; unclear D gene. Germline CDR1 and CDR2: KGHSH and LQKENI. The V end lost 2 bases, the J end lost 4 bases, and 17 bases lay between the germline ends. This CDR3 spans 16 amino acids. Together with reference TRBV18 and TRBJ1-2, the CDR3 gives the full variable domain: NAGVMQNPRHLVRRRGQEARLRCSPMKGHSHVYWYRQLPEEGLKFMVYLQKENIIDESGMPKERFSAEFPKEGPSILRIQQVVRGDSAAYFCASSPSEQDPRYGYTFGSGTRLTVV.

This clone was seen only a few times. Other DNA sequences in this specimen translate into the identical CDR3. The CDR3 loop reads CASSYTDTQYF. CDR3 nucleotide sequence: TGTGCCAGCAGCTACACAGATACGCAGTATTTT. The rearrangement joins TRBV7-9 to TRBJ2-3, with D uncertain. V shed 4 bases and J shed 2 bases, with 1 base lying between them. Per the germline V gene, CDR1 is SEHNR and CDR2 is FQNEAQ (reference sequence). The CDR3 runs 11 residues.

A note on this clone: The sample contains more than one DNA sequence encoding this CDR3. The chain links TRBV27 to TRBJ1-4; TRBD1 aligns across 7 bases. This CDR3 has 14 amino acids. Germline V CDR1 and CDR2: MNHEY, SMNVEV (reference sequence). V gave up 5 bases and J gave up 0 bases; unmatched junction bases: 0. The CDR3 nucleotides are TGTGCCAGCAGTGGGACAGCAACTAATGAAAAACTGTTTTTT. Amino acids: CASSGTATNEKLFF. The full variable domain, its missing parts supplied by reference TRBV27 and TRBJ1-4, is EAQVTQNPRYLITVTGKKLTVTCSQNMNHEYMSWYRQDPGLGLRQIYYSMNVEVTDKGDVPEGYKVSRKEKRNFPLILESPSPNQTSLYFCASSGTATNEKLFFGSGTQLSVL.

The chain recombines TRBV29-1 with TRBJ1-2; 10 bases are a match to TRBD1. After removal of 3 bases from V and 3 bases from J, the junction contained 4 bases not matched to a gene. The germline V gene has CDR1 SQVTM and CDR2 ANQGSEA. This CDR3 region has 14 residues. CDR3 loop: CSVETGGRDYGYTF. The CDR3 region has the DNA TGCAGCGTTGAGACAGGGGGCCGGGACTATGGCTACACCTTC.

The rearrangement links TRBV6-5 to TRBJ2-5, with D unclear. CDR1 and CDR2 from the germline V gene are MNHEY and SVGAGI. This CDR3 has 12 residues. The V and J ends lost 1 base and 4 bases respectively, with 4 bases between them. The CDR3 DNA is TGTGCCAGCAGTTACTGGGGAGAGACCCAGTACTTC. Translation: CASSYWGETQYF.

The CDR3 here is CASSSRLDNTDTQYF. CDR3 in DNA: TGTGCCAGCAGCTCTCGACTAGATAACACAGATACGCAGTATTTT. The chain has TRBV9 and TRBJ2-3; D possibly corresponds to TRBD2 (6 bases). The CDR3 runs to 15 residues. Germline V lookup: CDR1 SGDLS, CDR2 YYNGEE. The ends were cut back, 4 bases at V and 2 bases at J, with 14 bases in the middle.

The chain uses TRBV2 and TRBJ2-7, with D possibly TRBD2 on 5 matching bases. Germline assignment: CDR1 SNHLY and CDR2 FYNNEI. The CDR3 loop spans 14 amino acids. The V and J ends lost 3 bases and 2 bases respectively, with 11 bases between them. The chain's CDR3 is CASSDAQRAYEQYF. The CDR3 coding sequence is TGTGCCAGCAGTGACGCTCAGAGGGCCTACGAGCAGTACTTC.

The chain joins TRBV23-1 to TRBJ2-3; D remains ambiguous. TRBV23-1 is an ORF for which the function is uncertain. The germline V and J ends were trimmed by 4 bases and 0 bases, with 8 bases remaining between them. The CDR3 is made up of 14 amino acids. The CDR3 loop reads CASSRDCSTDTQYF. CDR3 sequence (DNA): TGCGCCAGCAGTCGGGATTGCAGCACAGATACGCAGTATTTT.